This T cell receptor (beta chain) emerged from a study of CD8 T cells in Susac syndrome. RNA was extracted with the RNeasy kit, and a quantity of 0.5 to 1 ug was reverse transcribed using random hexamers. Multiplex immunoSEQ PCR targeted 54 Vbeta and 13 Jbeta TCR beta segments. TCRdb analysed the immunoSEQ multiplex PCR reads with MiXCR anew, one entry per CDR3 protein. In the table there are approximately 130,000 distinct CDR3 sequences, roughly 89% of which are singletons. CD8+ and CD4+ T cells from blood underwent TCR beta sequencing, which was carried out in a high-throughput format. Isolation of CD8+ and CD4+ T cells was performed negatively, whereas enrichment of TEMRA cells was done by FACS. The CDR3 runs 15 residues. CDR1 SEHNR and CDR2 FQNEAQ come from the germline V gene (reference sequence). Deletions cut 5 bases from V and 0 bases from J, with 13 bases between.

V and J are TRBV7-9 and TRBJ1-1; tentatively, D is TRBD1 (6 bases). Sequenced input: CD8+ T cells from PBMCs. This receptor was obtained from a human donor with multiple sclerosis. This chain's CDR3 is CASSAGATLNTEAFF. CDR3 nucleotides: TGTGCCAGCAGCGCAGGGGCCACACTGAACACTGAAGCTTTCTTT. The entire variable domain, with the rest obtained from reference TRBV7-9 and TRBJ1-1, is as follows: DTGVSQNPRHKITKRGQNVTFRCDPISEHNRLYWYRQTLGQGPEFLTYFQNEAQLEKSRLLSDRFSAERPKGSFSTLEIQRTEQGDSAMYLCASSAGATLNTEAFFGQGTRLTVV.